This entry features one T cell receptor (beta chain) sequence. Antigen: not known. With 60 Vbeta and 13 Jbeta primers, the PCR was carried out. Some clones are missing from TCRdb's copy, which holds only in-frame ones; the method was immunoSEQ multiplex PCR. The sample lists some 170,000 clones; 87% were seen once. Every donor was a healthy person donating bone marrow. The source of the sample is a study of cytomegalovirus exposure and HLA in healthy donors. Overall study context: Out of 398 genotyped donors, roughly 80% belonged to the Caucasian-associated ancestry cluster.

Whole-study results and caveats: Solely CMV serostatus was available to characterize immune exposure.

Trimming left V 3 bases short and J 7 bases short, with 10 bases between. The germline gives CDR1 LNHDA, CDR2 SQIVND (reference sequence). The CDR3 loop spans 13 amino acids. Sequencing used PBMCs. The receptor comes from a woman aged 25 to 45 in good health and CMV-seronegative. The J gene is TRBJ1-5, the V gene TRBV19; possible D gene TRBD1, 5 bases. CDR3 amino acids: CASSMGGVQPQHF. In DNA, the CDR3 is TGTGCCAGTAGTATGGGAGGGGTCCAGCCCCAGCATTTT.